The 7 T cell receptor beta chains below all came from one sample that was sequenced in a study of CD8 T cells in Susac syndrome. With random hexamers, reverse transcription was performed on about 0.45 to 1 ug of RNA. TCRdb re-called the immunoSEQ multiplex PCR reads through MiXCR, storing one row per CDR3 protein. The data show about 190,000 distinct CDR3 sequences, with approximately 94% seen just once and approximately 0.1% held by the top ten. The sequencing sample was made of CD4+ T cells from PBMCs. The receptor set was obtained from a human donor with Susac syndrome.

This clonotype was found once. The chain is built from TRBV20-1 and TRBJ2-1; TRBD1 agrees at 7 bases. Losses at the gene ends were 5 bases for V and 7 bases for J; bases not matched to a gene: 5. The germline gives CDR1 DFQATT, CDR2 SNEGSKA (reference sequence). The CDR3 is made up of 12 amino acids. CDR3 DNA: TGCAGTGCTGGTATACAGGGGAATGAGCAGTTCTTC. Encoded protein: CSAGIQGNEQFF.

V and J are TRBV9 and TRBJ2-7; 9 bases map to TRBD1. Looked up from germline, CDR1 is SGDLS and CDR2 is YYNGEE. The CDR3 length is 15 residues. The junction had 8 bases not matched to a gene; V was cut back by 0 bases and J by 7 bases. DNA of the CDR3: TGTGCCAGCAGCGTAGGGGCCGGGACAGGGAGTGAGCAGTACTTC. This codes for CASSVGAGTGSEQYF.

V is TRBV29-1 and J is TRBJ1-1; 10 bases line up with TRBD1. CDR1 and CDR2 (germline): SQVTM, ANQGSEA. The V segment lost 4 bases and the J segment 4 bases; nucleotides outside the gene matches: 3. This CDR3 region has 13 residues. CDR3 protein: CSVGDRGSTEAFF. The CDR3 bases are TGCAGCGTTGGGGACAGGGGTAGCACTGAAGCTTTCTTT. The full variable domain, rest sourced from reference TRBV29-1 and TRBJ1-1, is SAVISQKPSRDICQRGTSLTIQCQVDSQVTMMFWYRQQPGQSLTLIATANQGSEATYESGFVIDKFPISRPNLTFSTLTVSNMSPEDSSIYLCSVGDRGSTEAFFGQGTRLTVV.

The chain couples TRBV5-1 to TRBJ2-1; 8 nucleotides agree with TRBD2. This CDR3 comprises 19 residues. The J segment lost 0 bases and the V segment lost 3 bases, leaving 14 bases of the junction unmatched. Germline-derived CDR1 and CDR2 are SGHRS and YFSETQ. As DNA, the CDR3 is TGCGCCAGCAGCTGGGGGAGCGGGGGCTTCCAGAGCTCCTACAATGAGCAGTTCTTC. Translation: CASSWGSGGFQSSYNEQFF.

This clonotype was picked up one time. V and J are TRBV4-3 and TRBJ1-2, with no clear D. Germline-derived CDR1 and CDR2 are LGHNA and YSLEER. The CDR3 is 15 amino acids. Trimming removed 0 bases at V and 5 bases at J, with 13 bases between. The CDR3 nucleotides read TGCGCCAGCAGCCAAGACGACCCCTCGGGATATGGCTACACCTTC. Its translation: CASSQDDPSGYGYTF.

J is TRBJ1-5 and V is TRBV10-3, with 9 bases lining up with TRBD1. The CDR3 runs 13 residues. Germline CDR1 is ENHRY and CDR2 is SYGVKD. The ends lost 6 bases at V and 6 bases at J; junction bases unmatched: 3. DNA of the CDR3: TGTGCCATCAGCGGGACAGGGAGTCAGCCCCAGCATTTT. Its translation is CAISGTGSQPQHF.

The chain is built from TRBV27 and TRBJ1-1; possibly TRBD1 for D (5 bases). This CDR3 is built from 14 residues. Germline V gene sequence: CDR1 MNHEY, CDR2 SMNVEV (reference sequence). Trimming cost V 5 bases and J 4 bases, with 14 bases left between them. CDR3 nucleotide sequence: TGTGCCAGCAGTCGCCAGGGCGGCAGCACTGAAGCTTTCTTT. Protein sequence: CASSRQGGSTEAFF.